The 30 T cell receptor beta chains below come from one sample, sequenced in a study of blood T cells in healthy people across ages. It was with a sample-barcoded 5' primer and a J-beta primer mix that a second PCR of roughly 7 to 11 cycles was run. TCRdb analysed the 5' RACE reads with MiXCR anew, one entry per CDR3 protein. There are 600,000 to 850,000 distinct CDR3 sequences in the sample; approximately 43% occur only once, and less than 25% lies in the top ten. Material for sequencing was blood. The source is a woman aged 55-70 years in good health.

In regard to this clonotype: A much more abundant neighbour one base away suggests this may be a read error. The J gene is TRBJ2-3, the V gene TRBV6-2 or TRBV6-3; TRBD2 is a possible D gene (6 bases). The CDR3 has 14 residues. Trimming took 11 bases from V and 11 from J, leaving 26 bases between them. CDR1 and CDR2 from the germline V gene are MNHEY and SVGEGT. The DNA of the CDR3 is TGTGCCTCGTGCTGCGGGGTAGATTCAAATATGCAGTATTTT. As protein: CASCCGVDSNMQYF.

This sequence joins TRBV6-5 and TRBJ1-1; D ambiguous. This CDR3 region has 14 residues. Germline lookup yields CDR1 MNHEY and CDR2 SVGAGI. V dropped 2 bases and J dropped 0 bases, with 7 bases sitting between them. In DNA form, the CDR3 reads TGTGCCAGCAGTTACGGCCAGATGAACACTGAAGCTTTCTTT. This translates into CASSYGQMNTEAFF.

On this clonotype itself: A clone one base away is much larger, so this may be a read error. This sequence joins TRBV20-1 and TRBJ2-5; 7 bases agree with TRBD2. The CDR3 is 14 amino acids. Trimming at V came to 6 bases and at J to 3 bases, leaving 10 bases not matched to a gene. Germline V gene sequence: CDR1 DFQATT, CDR2 SNEGSKA (reference sequence). The CDR3 loop is CSAEVLAFKETQYF. CDR3 nucleotide sequence: TGCAGTGCGGAGGTACTAGCGTTCAAAGAGACCCAGTACTTC.

CDR3 sequence reads: CASSLIGTGKENIQYF. CDR3 DNA sequence: TGTGCCAGCAGCTTAATTGGCACGGGCAAAGAAAACATTCAGTACTTC. J is TRBJ2-4 and V is TRBV7-2; no definite D call. Trimming left V 2 bases short and J 5 bases short, with 16 bases between. The CDR3 sequence is 16 residues long. Germline V lookup: CDR1 SGHTA, CDR2 FQGNSA. The entire variable domain, with the rest obtained from reference TRBV7-2 and TRBJ2-4, is as follows: GAGVSQSPSNKVTEKGKDVELRCDPISGHTALYWYRQSLGQGLEFLIYFQGNSAPDKSGLPSDRFSAERTGGSVSTLTIQRTQQEDSAVYLCASSLIGTGKENIQYFGAGTRLSVL.

This clonotype was counted between two and nine times. The rearrangement joins TRBV20-1 to TRBJ2-1; D is possibly TRBD2 (6 bases). The CDR3 is 17 residues long. V gave up 6 bases and J gave up 4 bases, with 25 bases separating them. Germline lookup yields CDR1 DFQATT and CDR2 SNEGSKA (reference sequence). CDR3 amino acids: CSAPGRIGSSSYNEQFF. The CDR3 nucleotides are TGCAGTGCGCCGGGCAGGATCGGGAGTTCTAGTTACAATGAGCAGTTCTTC.

This clonotype was counted only a few times. The chain has TRBV7-2 and TRBJ2-7; 14 bases agree with TRBD2. The assigned J gene may be wrong: the sequence end matches TRBJ2-5 better. CDR1 SGHTA and CDR2 FQGNSA come from the germline V gene. The CDR3 totals 16 residues. The CDR3 region has the DNA TGTGCCAGCAGCTCCCTGGGACTAGCGGGAGCTGAGACCCAGTACTTC. Amino acid sequence: CASSSLGLAGAETQYF.

The V call is TRBV14, the J call TRBJ1-4; D remains unclear. V lost 4 bases, J lost 8 bases, and 17 bases lay in between. Per the germline V gene, CDR1 is SGHDN and CDR2 is FVKESK. The CDR3 has 15 residues. The CDR3 sequence is CASSLLTGPNEKLFF. The CDR3 nucleotides read TGTGCCAGCAGCCTCTTGACGGGCCCCAACGAAAAACTGTTTTTT.

This clonotype has just a few counts. The chain recombines TRBV27 with TRBJ2-7; TRBD1 aligns across 10 bases. The CDR3 spans 14 residues. The V segment lost 1 base and the J segment 3 bases; nucleotides outside the gene matches: 0. Germline V gives CDR1 MNHEY, CDR2 SMNVEV (reference sequence). The CDR3 reads CASSLWDRGYEQYF. The CDR3 bases are TGTGCCAGCAGTTTATGGGACAGGGGCTACGAGCAGTACTTC.

The V and J genes are TRBV3-1 and TRBJ2-1; perhaps TRBD2 as D (5 bases). Trimming took 2 bases from V and 2 from J, leaving 10 bases between them. The CDR3 loop spans 15 amino acids. Germline V lookup: CDR1 LGHDT, CDR2 YNNKEL (reference sequence). This CDR3 reads CASSQTLAAYNEQFF. In DNA form, the CDR3 reads TGTGCCAGCAGCCAAACGCTAGCTGCCTACAATGAGCAGTTCTTC.

This clonotype showed up just a few times. The V call is TRBV6-6, the J call TRBJ1-1; D gene ambiguous. Between the trimmed V and J ends, which lost 7 bases and 0 bases, there was a span of 9 bases. The CDR3 is 13 amino acids. Germline-derived CDR1 and CDR2 are MNHNY and SVGAGI (reference sequence). The CDR3 spells CASTTGLNTEAFF. The CDR3 nucleotides read TGTGCCAGCACCACGGGCTTGAACACTGAAGCTTTCTTT.

CDR3 bases: TGCAGTGCTAGTGGGGGTAGCGGGAGGGCAGCGGCCAAAAACATTCAGTACTTC. Encoded protein: CSASGGSGRAAAKNIQYF. The genes are TRBV20-1 and TRBJ2-4; 11 bases line up with TRBD2. CDR1 DFQATT and CDR2 SNEGSKA come from the germline V gene (reference sequence). Trimming cost V 3 bases and J 1 base; bases outside gene matches: 11. This CDR3 comprises 18 residues.

CDR3: CASSTISPGSYNEQYF. DNA for the CDR3: TGTGCCAGCAGCACCATAAGCCCTGGCTCCTACAATGAGCAGTACTTC. The V call is TRBV28, the J call TRBJ2-7; D ambiguous. The CDR3 spans 16 residues. Trimming took off 6 bases at V and 7 bases at J, with 25 bases between the two ends. Germline CDR1 MDHEN, CDR2 SYDVKM. The variable domain in full, completed from reference TRBV28 and TRBJ2-7, reads DVKVTQSSRYLVKRTGEKVFLECVQDMDHENMFWYRQDPGLGLRLIYFSYDVKMKEKGDIPEGYSVSREKKERFSLILESASTNQTSMYLCASSTISPGSYNEQYFGPGTRLTVT.

The gene calls are TRBV29-1 and TRBJ2-5; a possible D gene is TRBD2 (5 bases). The ends were cut back, 2 bases at V and 4 bases at J, with 11 bases in the middle. The CDR3 is 13 amino acids. Germline V gene sequence: CDR1 SQVTM, CDR2 ANQGSEA. The DNA of the CDR3 is TGCAGCGTTGAAATGGGAGTCGGAGAGACCCAGTACTTC. Protein: CSVEMGVGETQYF. The variable domain in full, completed from reference TRBV29-1 and TRBJ2-5, reads SAVISQKPSRDICQRGTSLTIQCQVDSQVTMMFWYRQQPGQSLTLIATANQGSEATYESGFVIDKFPISRPNLTFSTLTVSNMSPEDSSIYLCSVEMGVGETQYFGPGTRLLVL.

This rearrangement joins TRBV7-8 to TRBJ2-6; 10 bases align to TRBD2. Per germline, CDR1 SGHVS and CDR2 FQNEAQ. The CDR3 extends over 18 amino acids. J was trimmed by 0 bases and V by 3 bases; bases with no gene match: 5. CDR3 amino acids: CASSFGLAGDSGANVLTF. CDR3 coding DNA: TGTGCCAGCAGCTTCGGGCTAGCGGGGGACTCTGGGGCCAACGTCCTGACTTTC.

This clonotype turned up a few times. The gene calls are TRBV25-1 and TRBJ2-5; tentative D call: TRBD1 (8 bases). CDR3 length: 15 residues. Germline CDR1 and CDR2: MGHDK and SYGVNS. V was shortened by 6 bases and J by 5 bases, with 19 bases between the two germline ends. Here the CDR3 DNA reads TGTGCCAGCAGGAAGAGCGGACAGGGAGGGGAGACCCAGTACTTC. Residues: CASRKSGQGGETQYF.

The CDR3, as DNA: TGCAGCGTTGGGGAGGATACAACTAATGAAAAACTGTTTTTT. This gives the protein CSVGEDTTNEKLFF. This chain connects TRBV29-1 to TRBJ1-4; D call uncertain. V was shortened by 4 bases and J by 0 bases, with 9 bases between the two germline ends. The length of the CDR3 is 14 residues. The germline V gene has CDR1 SQVTM and CDR2 ANQGSEA.

This clonotype came up a few times. This chain uses TRBV5-1 with TRBJ2-1, with D tentatively TRBD1 (5 bases). Germline V gene data show CDR1 as SGHRS and CDR2 as YFSETQ. This CDR3 comprises 15 residues. V was pared by 0 bases and J by 4 bases, with 11 bases between. The CDR3 region is CASSLEGRQYNEQFF. The CDR3 DNA sequence: TGCGCCAGCAGCTTGGAAGGGCGACAGTACAATGAGCAGTTCTTC.

The V call is TRBV9, the J call TRBJ2-1, with D possibly TRBD2 on 6 matching bases. V gave up 1 base and J gave up 4 bases, with 15 bases separating them. The CDR3 contains 16 residues. CDR1 SGDLS and CDR2 YYNGEE come from the germline V gene. The CDR3 sequence: CASSVPVAGSYNEQFF. The DNA for the CDR3 is TGTGCCAGCAGCGTACCCGTCGCGGGGTCTTACAATGAGCAGTTCTTC. The whole variable domain, remainder taken from reference TRBV9 and TRBJ2-1, is DSGVTQTPKHLITATGQRVTLRCSPRSGDLSVYWYQQSLDQGLQFLIQYYNGEERAKGNILERFSAQQFPDLHSELNLSSLELGDSALYFCASSVPVAGSYNEQFFGPGTRLTVL.

V gene TRBV3-1 combines with J gene TRBJ2-4, with D possibly TRBD1 on 6 matching bases. Looked up from germline, CDR1 is LGHDT and CDR2 is YNNKEL (reference sequence). This CDR3 region has 13 residues. Trimming stripped 3 bases from V and 15 bases from J, with 18 bases between. The CDR3: CASSHPQGKGWYF. CDR3 bases: TGTGCCAGCAGCCACCCGCAGGGGAAGGGGTGGTACTTC. The full variable domain, in which reference TRBV3-1 and TRBJ2-4 provide the parts outside the CDR3, is DTAVSQTPKYLVTQMGNDKSIKCEQNLGHDTMYWYKQDSKKFLKIMFSYNNKELIINETVPNRFSPKSPDKAHLNLHINSLELGDSAVYFCASSHPQGKGWYFGAGTRLSVL.

This clonotype was seen a few times. The chain links TRBV2 to TRBJ1-5, with D unclear. The CDR3 consists of 11 residues. Germline values: CDR1 SNHLY, CDR2 FYNNEI. V was cut by 1 base and J by 10 bases, with 5 bases left in between. The DNA for the CDR3 is TGTGCCAGCAGTGAAGAGGGTCCCCAGCATTTT. It yields the protein CASSEEGPQHF.

This clonotype has a handful of counts. This sequence joins TRBV4-2 and TRBJ2-4; 11 bases match TRBD2. Germline assignment: CDR1 LGHNA and CDR2 YNFKEQ. The length of the CDR3 is 17 residues. With 4 bases clipped from V and 7 bases from J, the junction kept 12 bases outside the gene matches. The CDR3 loop is CASSPTSGDSRGNIQYF. The CDR3, as DNA: TGTGCCAGCAGCCCGACTAGCGGGGATTCTAGAGGGAACATTCAGTACTTC.

The chain uses TRBV3-1 and TRBJ2-5; D possibly uses TRBD1 or TRBD2 (5 bases each). With the DNA end fitting TRBJ2-7 better, the J assignment may be wrong. This CDR3 contains 14 residues. Germline V CDR1 and CDR2: LGHDT, YNNKEL (reference sequence). CDR3: CASSPGTSNHEQYF. In DNA form, the CDR3 reads TGTGCCAGCAGCCCAGGGACGAGTAACCACGAGCAGTACTTC.

V is TRBV2 and J is TRBJ2-7, with TRBD2 matching 7 bases. CDR1 is SNHLY and CDR2 is FYNNEI in the germline V gene. With 1 base clipped from V and 2 bases from J, the junction kept 8 bases outside the gene matches. The CDR3 totals 16 residues. CDR3 loop: CASSEGRGLSPYEQYF. CDR3 DNA: TGTGCCAGCAGTGAAGGGCGGGGACTATCCCCCTACGAGCAGTACTTC.

Regarding this clonotype: The CDR3 does not close with the conserved phenylalanine or tryptophan, likely indicating a read error. The chain is built from TRBV20-1 and TRBJ2-1; 9 positions match TRBD2. Germline V gene lookup returns CDR1 DFQATT and CDR2 SNEGSKA (reference sequence). The CDR3 consists of 14 residues. The junction had 13 bases not matched to a gene; V was cut back by 8 bases and J by 8 bases. CDR3 in DNA: TGCAGTAAGCCGGCGGGGGGGCCCCTGGATGAGCAGTTCATC. Protein product: CSKPAGGPLDEQFI.

The genes are TRBV5-6 and TRBJ1-3; 7 bases are a match to TRBD1. The junction had 10 bases not matched to a gene; V was cut back by 0 bases and J by 4 bases. The CDR3 totals 17 residues. CDR1 and CDR2 from the germline V gene are SGHDT and YYEEEE. The DNA for the CDR3 is TGTGCCAGCAGCTTGGGGGCAGGGGGTCTCCCCGGAAACACCATATATTTT. This encodes CASSLGAGGLPGNTIYF.

The chain recombines TRBV12-3 or TRBV12-4 with TRBJ1-1; no reliable D call. Trimming stripped 6 bases from V and 7 bases from J, with 9 bases between. The length of the CDR3 is 11 residues. CDR3 region: CASSLRNEAFF. The CDR3 region has the DNA TGTGCCAGCAGCCTAAGGAATGAAGCTTTCTTT.

The chain employs TRBV20-1 and TRBJ2-7; D possibly matches TRBD1 or TRBD2 (5 bases each). The last part of the DNA fits TRBJ2-5 better; the J call may be wrong. Germline CDR1 and CDR2: DFQATT and SNEGSKA (reference sequence). The CDR3 loop spans 13 amino acids. The CDR3 nucleotides are TGCAGTGCAAAGGGACCGCCACAAGAGACCCAGTACTTC. Translation: CSAKGPPQETQYF.

The chain has TRBV30 and TRBJ2-7; no clear D gene. Germline CDR1 is GTSNPN and CDR2 is SVGIG (reference sequence). This CDR3 region has 13 residues. V was cut by 0 bases and J by 2 bases, with 8 bases left in between. CDR3 sequence: CAWSVDEAYEQYF. The CDR3 DNA is TGTGCCTGGAGTGTAGACGAGGCCTACGAGCAGTACTTC.

The chain carries TRBV6-1 and TRBJ2-1; 13 nucleotides align to TRBD2. The CDR3 has 19 residues. The germline CDR1 and CDR2 sequences are MNHNS and SASEGT. V lost 8 bases, J lost 1 base, and 14 bases stayed unmatched. CDR3: CASWQTSGRNPRSYNEQFF. DNA for the CDR3: TGTGCCAGCTGGCAGACTAGCGGGAGGAATCCGCGGTCCTACAATGAGCAGTTCTTC.

This clonotype was recorded many times. At one end the junction does not follow the germline gene, possibly because of a read error. The V call is TRBV12-3 or TRBV12-4, the J call TRBJ1-2; D may be TRBD1 (6 bases). The CDR3 spans 14 residues. CDR3 sequence reads: CASSLGGGNYGYTF. In DNA form, the CDR3 reads TGTGCCAGCAGCTTAGGAGGGGGGAACTATGGCTACACCTTC.